A single sample is the source of the 9 T cell receptor beta chains below, sequenced in a study of blood T cell repertoires in COVID-19. The repertoire was sequenced with immunoSEQ multiplex PCR; TCRdb's copy has only in-frame clones and lacks some. The sample carries some 150,000 clones, over 75% recorded once. Sequencing used peripheral blood. The receptors shown here come from a human donor in a cohort sampled during active COVID-19.

V gene TRBV29-1 combines with J gene TRBJ2-5; TRBD2 matches 14 bases. The V segment lost 8 bases and the J segment 5 bases; nucleotides outside the gene matches: 4. Germline V lookup: CDR1 SQVTM, CDR2 ANQGSEA. CDR3 size: 13 residues. The CDR3 is CSFRTSGGETQYF. Here the CDR3 DNA reads TGCAGCTTCCGGACTAGCGGGGGGGAGACCCAGTACTTC.

V usage is TRBV28 and J usage is TRBJ2-1, with 12 bases lining up with TRBD2. The V gene's germline CDR1 is MDHEN and CDR2 SYDVKM. Trimming removed 6 bases from V and 16 bases from J; junction bases left unmatched: 10. The CDR3 is 13 residues long. The DNA for the CDR3 is TGTGCCAGCAGATTTGGACTAGCGGGAATGCTTTTCTTC. Its protein is CASRFGLAGMLFF.

The genes are TRBV4-2 and TRBJ2-3; D perhaps matches TRBD2 (6 bases). V shed 2 bases and J shed 1 base, with 16 bases lying between them. Germline V gene sequence: CDR1 LGHNA, CDR2 YNFKEQ. The CDR3 has 17 amino acids. CDR3 DNA sequence: TGTGCCAGCAGCCAACCGGGGCCTGGAGGGGGCACAGATACGCAGTATTTT. This encodes CASSQPGPGGGTDTQYF.

This clone came up a few times. V is TRBV7-9 and J is TRBJ1-1; unclear D gene. This CDR3 has 12 amino acids. The germline V gene encodes CDR1 SEHNR and CDR2 FQNEAQ (reference sequence). Between the trimmed V and J ends, which lost 0 bases and 9 bases, there was a span of 8 bases. The CDR3 spells CASSLAPGKAFF. Written as DNA, the CDR3 is TGTGCCAGCAGCTTAGCGCCGGGGAAAGCTTTCTTT.

V gene TRBV6-5 combines with J gene TRBJ2-7; D might be TRBD2 (6 bases). The germline CDR1 and CDR2 sequences are MNHEY and SVGAGI. CDR3 length equals 13 residues. V was cut by 6 bases and J by 6 bases, with 15 bases left in between. CDR3 residues: CASREGLMSEQYV. The CDR3 DNA reads as TGTGCCAGCAGAGAGGGACTGATGAGCGAGCAGTACGTC.

The J gene is TRBJ2-3, the V gene TRBV11-2; perhaps TRBD2 as D (6 bases). The germline V gene encodes CDR1 SGHAT and CDR2 FQNNGV. V lost 3 bases and J 0 bases, leaving 13 bases between the germline ends. The CDR3 has 16 residues. DNA of the CDR3: TGTGCCAGCAGCTTGTCGGGGAGGCCAAGCACAGATACGCAGTATTTT. This encodes CASSLSGRPSTDTQYF.

This chain joins TRBV7-2 and TRBJ1-6; tentative D call: TRBD1 (6 bases). CDR3 length: 15 residues. Germline V gene lookup returns CDR1 SGHTA and CDR2 FQGNSA. V was pared by 4 bases and J by 6 bases, with 13 bases between. The chain's CDR3 is CASSYGQGFNSPLHF. The DNA for the CDR3 is TGTGCCAGCAGCTATGGGCAGGGGTTTAATTCACCCCTCCACTTT.

This clone showed up just once. The genes are TRBV5-1 and TRBJ2-3; the match to TRBD1 covers 7 bases. Germline lookup yields CDR1 SGHRS and CDR2 YFSETQ. CDR3 length: 15 amino acids. With V trimmed by 1 base and J by 4 bases, 6 bases remained unmatched. The CDR3: CASSLRQGAADTQYF. The CDR3 bases are TGCGCCAGCAGCTTGAGACAGGGTGCGGCAGATACGCAGTATTTT.

The V gene is TRBV20-1, the J gene TRBJ1-2, with a possible D match to TRBD1 (6 bases). V lost 3 bases and J 6 bases, leaving 14 bases between the germline ends. CDR3 length equals 13 residues. Germline CDR1 reads DFQATT; CDR2 reads SNEGSKA (reference sequence). The CDR3 region is CSASWAGADGYTF. CDR3 coding DNA: TGCAGTGCTAGTTGGGCGGGGGCCGATGGCTACACCTTC.